Listed below are T cell receptor beta chains from one sample, sequenced in a study of cytomegalovirus exposure and HLA in healthy donors. The assay was immunoSEQ multiplex PCR, and TCRdb's table has in-frame clones only and misses some. The table lists around 130,000 clones, 81% of them singletons. Input material: PBMCs. All receptors derive from a woman aged 40 to 55 in good health and CMV-seronegative. CDR3s include the opening cysteine and the closing phenylalanine or tryptophan. Each record gives: V gene, J gene, D gene, clone size, CDR3 protein, CDR3 DNA. D genes are given only for firm matches. Size values are once, few and many counts, or a class for expanded clones, and some rows have none.

TRBV6-5	TRBJ2-7	.	.	CASSKLSANEQYF	TGTGCCAGCAGCAAACTTAGCGCCAACGAGCAGTACTTC
TRBV27	TRBJ2-3	.	.	CASSPWGVATDTQYF	TGTGCCAGCAGCCCATGGGGAGTTGCCACAGATACGCAGTATTTT
TRBV11-3	TRBJ2-2	TRBD2	.	CASSSNPGLAATGELFF	TGTGCCAGCAGCTCCAACCCGGGACTAGCGGCGACCGGGGAGCTGTTTTTT
TRBV6-6	TRBJ1-4	TRBD1	few	CASRSTGGGEKLFF	TGTGCCAGCAGGTCGACAGGGGGCGGTGAAAAACTGTTTTTT
TRBV4-1	TRBJ2-1	TRBD2	.	CASSQTPGTRLYNEQFF	TGCGCCAGCAGCCAAACCCCCGGGACTAGACTCTACAATGAGCAGTTCTTC
TRBV29-1	TRBJ2-7	.	.	CSVEEGAPSEQYF	TGCAGCGTTGAAGAAGGGGCGCCTTCCGAGCAGTACTTC
TRBV7-3	TRBJ1-1	.	.	CASSLGRGPAFF	TGTGCCAGCAGCTTGGGTCGTGGGCCGGCTTTCTTT
TRBV6-5	TRBJ1-3	TRBD1	.	CASSIQGANTIYF	TGTGCCAGCAGCATTCAGGGGGCAAACACCATATATTTT
TRBV15	TRBJ2-4	TRBD2	.	CATSRVVLAGDPALAKNIQYF	TGTGCCACCAGCAGAGTTGTACTAGCGGGGGACCCAGCACTAGCCAAAAACATTCAGTACTTC
TRBV27	TRBJ2-1	TRBD2	.	CASSTGLAVVYEQFF	TGTGCCAGCTCCACCGGGCTAGCGGTAGTCTATGAGCAGTTCTTC
TRBV6-6	TRBJ1-2	.	.	CASSYNSNYGYTF	TGTGCCAGCAGTTACAACAGCAACTATGGCTACACCTTC
TRBV7-9	TRBJ2-1	TRBD2	.	CASSLVTRLADPYNEQFF	TGTGCCAGCAGCTTAGTAACCCGACTAGCGGACCCATACAATGAGCAGTTCTTC
TRBV30	TRBJ1-1	TRBD1	.	CAWSGQGNTEAFF	TGTGCCTGGAGTGGACAGGGGAACACTGAAGCTTTCTTT
TRBV4-2	TRBJ2-3	TRBD2	.	CASSQTTSGSGADTQYF	TGTGCCAGCAGCCAAACAACTAGCGGGAGTGGAGCAGATACGCAGTATTTT
TRBV7-9	TRBJ2-2	.	.	CASSLARDSNTGELFF	TGTGCCAGCAGCTTAGCGCGGGACTCGAACACCGGGGAGCTGTTTTTT
TRBV2	TRBJ1-2	TRBD1	.	CASSADRGANNYGYTF	TGTGCCAGCAGTGCGGACAGGGGGGCAAACAACTATGGCTACACCTTC
TRBV28	TRBJ2-5	TRBD1	.	CASRRGQGALETQYF	TGTGCCAGCAGACGGGGACAGGGGGCGTTGGAGACCCAGTACTTC
TRBV5-1	TRBJ2-2	.	.	CASSQLAGPATRNTGELFF	TGCGCCAGCAGCCAGCTCGCAGGGCCAGCTACCAGAAACACCGGGGAGCTGTTTTTT
TRBV19	TRBJ1-4	.	.	CASSRRTNEKLFF	TGTGCCAGTAGTCGCCGGACTAATGAAAAACTGTTTTTT
TRBV15	TRBJ2-2	.	.	CATSIRGTHTGELFF	TGTGCCACCAGCATTCGTGGGACTCACACCGGGGAGCTGTTTTTT
TRBV2	TRBJ2-3	TRBD2	.	CASSGTSGRAGTDTQYF	TGTGCCAGCAGTGGGACTAGCGGGAGGGCCGGGACAGATACGCAGTATTTT
TRBV9	TRBJ2-2	TRBD2	.	CASSRGTSGTNTGELFF	TGTGCCAGCAGCAGAGGGACTAGCGGGACTAACACCGGGGAGCTGTTTTTT
TRBV7-2	TRBJ2-1	.	.	CASSPTRGKLVYNEQFF	TGTGCCAGCAGCCCCACGCGAGGCAAATTAGTCTACAATGAGCAGTTCTTC
TRBV5-1	TRBJ2-3	.	.	CASSLATDTQYF	TGCGCCAGCAGCTTGGCAACAGATACGCAGTATTTT
TRBV30	TRBJ2-4	TRBD1	.	CAWSVPGGMSIQYF	TGTGCCTGGAGTGTACCAGGGGGTATGAGCATTCAGTACTTC
TRBV19	TRBJ2-2	.	.	CASSITASADTGELFF	TGTGCCAGTAGTATTACGGCTAGCGCGGACACCGGGGAGCTGTTTTTT
TRBV6-1	TRBJ2-7	TRBD2	.	CASSEEAGGTYEQYF	TGTGCCAGCAGTGAAGAGGCGGGGGGTACCTACGAGCAGTACTTC
TRBV19	TRBJ1-5	.	.	CASSGGGGQDSPQHF	TGTGCCAGTAGTGGGGGGGGAGGACAAGATTCGCCCCAGCATTTT
TRBV7-2	TRBJ2-5	TRBD1	.	CASSLVGARGQETQYF	TGTGCCAGCAGCTTAGTAGGGGCCAGGGGGCAAGAGACCCAGTACTTC
TRBV19	TRBJ2-1	TRBD1	.	CASSGTGWNEQFF	TGTGCCAGTAGCGGGACAGGATGGAATGAGCAGTTCTTC
TRBV7-6	TRBJ2-7	TRBD1	few	CASSPVGQGDYEQYF	TGTGCCAGCAGCCCGGTTGGGCAGGGGGACTACGAGCAGTACTTC
TRBV2	TRBJ2-1	.	.	CASMQGYSYNEQFF	TGTGCCAGCATGCAGGGATACTCCTACAATGAGCAGTTCTTC
TRBV11-2	TRBJ2-7	.	.	CASSVGSDTTYEQYF	TGTGCCAGCAGCGTGGGGAGTGACACAACCTACGAGCAGTACTTC
TRBV5-4	TRBJ1-1	.	.	CASSLPGFNTEAFF	TGTGCCAGCAGCTTGCCAGGGTTCAACACTGAAGCTTTCTTT
TRBV14	TRBJ2-7	TRBD1	few	CASSSPGQGASGEQYF	TGTGCCAGCAGCTCGCCGGGACAGGGGGCAAGCGGCGAGCAGTACTTC